The subject of this entry is one T cell receptor (beta chain). What it binds is unknown. From germline, CDR1 is LGHNA and CDR2 YSLEER. Trimming left V 1 base short and J 1 base short, with 13 bases between. This CDR3 region has 16 residues. This entry comes from a study of a mutant IDH1 vaccine in newly diagnosed glioma. Study as a whole: Vaccines began 4-6 weeks after radiotherapy alone, or with temozolomide cycles. Sex distribution of treated patients was roughly 60% male and roughly 38% female; mean age was 40.4 years.

Time point meaning: week 47, end of study. In the vaccine, a single dose held 300 ug of the mutant IDH1 20-mer peptide, along with topical imiquimod. TCRdb keeps only in-frame clones here, not all; method: immunoSEQ multiplex PCR. The sample contains about 50,000 clones, 76% of which appear only once. The material was PBMCs, obtained from a glioma patient whose treatment included an IDH1 peptide vaccine. The source is a woman in her 40s with glioma. Some clones in this sample may be carry-over from other donors' samples. This sequence joins TRBV4-3 and TRBJ2-5; possibly TRBD1 or TRBD2 for D (6 bases each). The CDR3 region has the DNA TGCGCCAGCAGCCAAGTCGGGGGCCTCGCCCAAGAGACCCAGTACTTC. Translating it yields CASSQVGGLAQETQYF.